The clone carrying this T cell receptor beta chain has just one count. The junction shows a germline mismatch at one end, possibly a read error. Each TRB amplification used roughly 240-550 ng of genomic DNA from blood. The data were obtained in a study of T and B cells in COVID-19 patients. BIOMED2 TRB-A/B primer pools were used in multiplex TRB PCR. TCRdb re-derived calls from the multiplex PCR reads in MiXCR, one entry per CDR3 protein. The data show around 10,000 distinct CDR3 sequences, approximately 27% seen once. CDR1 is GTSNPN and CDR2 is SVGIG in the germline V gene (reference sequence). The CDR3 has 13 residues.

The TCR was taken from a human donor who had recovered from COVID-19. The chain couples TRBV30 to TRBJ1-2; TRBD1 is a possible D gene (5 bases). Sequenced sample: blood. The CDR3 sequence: CARSLLPSDRYSF. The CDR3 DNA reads TGTGCCCGGAGTCTTCTCCCCTCCGACAGATATTCCTTC.